This TCR beta chain derives from a study of cytomegalovirus exposure and HLA in healthy donors. The PCR made use of 60 Vbeta and 13 Jbeta primers. Profiling relied on immunoSEQ multiplex PCR, and the TCRdb table lists in-frame clones only, not all of them. The table records 130,000 or so clones, approximately 61% of them present only once. The V gene lost 1 base and the J gene lost 6 bases, with 11 bases spanning the gap. The V gene's germline CDR1 is MGHRA and CDR2 YSYEKL. The CDR3 is 14 residues long. This clone was recorded a few times. The receptor was derived from a woman aged 40 to 50 in good health and CMV-seronegative. The source material was PBMCs. The chain recombines TRBV4-1 with TRBJ2-3; a weak D match, TRBD1 (5 bases). In DNA form, the CDR3 reads TGCGCCAGCAGCCAAGCACTCCAGGGTGATACGCAGTATTTT. Translation: CASSQALQGDTQYF.